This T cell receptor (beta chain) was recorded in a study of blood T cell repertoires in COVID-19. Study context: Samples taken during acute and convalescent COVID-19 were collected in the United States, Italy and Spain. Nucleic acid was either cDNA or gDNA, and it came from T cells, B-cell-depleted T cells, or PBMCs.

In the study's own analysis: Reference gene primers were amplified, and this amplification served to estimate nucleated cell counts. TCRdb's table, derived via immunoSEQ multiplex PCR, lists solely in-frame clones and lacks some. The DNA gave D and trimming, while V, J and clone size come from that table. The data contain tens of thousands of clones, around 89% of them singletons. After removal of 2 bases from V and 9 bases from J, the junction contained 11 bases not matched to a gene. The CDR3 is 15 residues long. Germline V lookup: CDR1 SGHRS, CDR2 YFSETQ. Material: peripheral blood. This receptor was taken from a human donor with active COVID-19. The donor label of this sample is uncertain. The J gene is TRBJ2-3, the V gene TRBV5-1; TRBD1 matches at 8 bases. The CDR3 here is CASSFSGTGGGTQYF. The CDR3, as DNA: TGCGCCAGCAGCTTCTCCGGGACAGGTGGCGGGACGCAGTATTTT.